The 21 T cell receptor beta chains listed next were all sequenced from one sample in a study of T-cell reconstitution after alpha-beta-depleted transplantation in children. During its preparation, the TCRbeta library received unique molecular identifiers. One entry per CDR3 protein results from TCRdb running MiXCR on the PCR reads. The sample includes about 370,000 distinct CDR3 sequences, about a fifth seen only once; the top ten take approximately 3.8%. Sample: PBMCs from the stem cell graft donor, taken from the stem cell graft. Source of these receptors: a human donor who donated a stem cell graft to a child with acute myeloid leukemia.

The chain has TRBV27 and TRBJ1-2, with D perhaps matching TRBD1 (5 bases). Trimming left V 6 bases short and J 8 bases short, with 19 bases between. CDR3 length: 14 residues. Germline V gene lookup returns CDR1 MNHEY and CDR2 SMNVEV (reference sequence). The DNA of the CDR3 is TGTGCCAGCAGCCCTCTGGGGGGTCCGGGCGGCTACACCTTC. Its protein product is CASSPLGGPGGYTF.

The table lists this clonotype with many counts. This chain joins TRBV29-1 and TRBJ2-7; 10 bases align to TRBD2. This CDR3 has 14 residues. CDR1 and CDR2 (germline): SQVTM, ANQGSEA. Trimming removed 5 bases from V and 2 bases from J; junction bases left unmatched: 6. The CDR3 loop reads CSVTSSGSTYEQYF. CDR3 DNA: TGCAGCGTTACTTCTAGCGGGAGCACCTACGAGCAGTACTTC.

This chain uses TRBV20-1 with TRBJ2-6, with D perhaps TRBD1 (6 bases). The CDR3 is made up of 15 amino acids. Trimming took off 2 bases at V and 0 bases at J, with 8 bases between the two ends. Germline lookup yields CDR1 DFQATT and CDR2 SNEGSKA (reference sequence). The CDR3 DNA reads TGCAGTGCTAGAAAGGACAGCTCTGGGGCCAACGTCCTGACTTTC. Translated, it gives CSARKDSSGANVLTF.

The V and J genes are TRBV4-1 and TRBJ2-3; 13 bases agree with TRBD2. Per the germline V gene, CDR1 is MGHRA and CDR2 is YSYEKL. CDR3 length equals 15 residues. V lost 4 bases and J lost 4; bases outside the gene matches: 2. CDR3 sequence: CASSRGLAGADTQYF. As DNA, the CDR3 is TGCGCCAGCAGCCGAGGACTAGCGGGAGCAGATACGCAGTATTTT.

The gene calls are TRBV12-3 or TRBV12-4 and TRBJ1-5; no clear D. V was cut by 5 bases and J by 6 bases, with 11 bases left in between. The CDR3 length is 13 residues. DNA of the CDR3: TGTGCCAGCAGTGTAGATGAGAGTCAGCCCCAGCATTTT. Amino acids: CASSVDESQPQHF.

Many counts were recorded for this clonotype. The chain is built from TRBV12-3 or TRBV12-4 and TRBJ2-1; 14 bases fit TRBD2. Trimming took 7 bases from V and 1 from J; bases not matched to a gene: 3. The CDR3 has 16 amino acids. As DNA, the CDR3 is TGTGCCAGCACCCGGACTAGCGGGAGGTCCTACAATGAGCAGTTCTTC. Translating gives CASTRTSGRSYNEQFF.

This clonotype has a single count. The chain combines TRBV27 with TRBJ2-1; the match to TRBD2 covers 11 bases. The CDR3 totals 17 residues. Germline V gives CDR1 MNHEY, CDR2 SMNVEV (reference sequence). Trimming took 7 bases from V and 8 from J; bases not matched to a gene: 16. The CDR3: CASTRWLAGGVGYEQFF. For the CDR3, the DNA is TGTGCCAGCACCCGGTGGCTAGCGGGAGGTGTAGGATATGAGCAGTTCTTC.

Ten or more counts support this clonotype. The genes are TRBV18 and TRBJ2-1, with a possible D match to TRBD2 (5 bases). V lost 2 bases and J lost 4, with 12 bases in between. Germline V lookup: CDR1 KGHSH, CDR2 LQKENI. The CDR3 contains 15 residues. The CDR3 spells CASSPLNGDYNEQFF. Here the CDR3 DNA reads TGTGCCAGCTCACCATTGAACGGGGATTACAATGAGCAGTTCTTC.

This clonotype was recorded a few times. The DNA for the CDR3 is TGTGCCATCAGTGGTGGGGACTTGGAGCAGTTCTTC. Amino acid sequence: CAISGGDLEQFF. This chain joins TRBV10-3 and TRBJ2-1, with D possibly matching TRBD2 (6 bases). The CDR3 consists of 12 residues. Germline CDR1 ENHRY, CDR2 SYGVKD. The V end was cut by 4 bases, the J end by 10 bases, with 11 bases between.

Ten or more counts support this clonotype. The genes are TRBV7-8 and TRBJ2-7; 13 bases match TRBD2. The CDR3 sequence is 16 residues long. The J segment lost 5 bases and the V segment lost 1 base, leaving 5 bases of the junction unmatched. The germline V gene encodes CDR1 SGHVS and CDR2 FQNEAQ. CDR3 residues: CASSLGTSGRYDEQYF. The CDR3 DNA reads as TGTGCCAGCAGCTTAGGGACTAGCGGGAGATATGACGAGCAGTACTTC.

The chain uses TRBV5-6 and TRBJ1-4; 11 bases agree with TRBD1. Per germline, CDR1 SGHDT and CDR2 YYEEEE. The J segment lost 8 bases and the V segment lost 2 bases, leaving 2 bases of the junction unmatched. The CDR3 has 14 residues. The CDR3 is CASSFGTGGEKLFF. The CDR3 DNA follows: TGTGCCAGCAGCTTCGGGACAGGGGGGGAAAAACTGTTTTTT.

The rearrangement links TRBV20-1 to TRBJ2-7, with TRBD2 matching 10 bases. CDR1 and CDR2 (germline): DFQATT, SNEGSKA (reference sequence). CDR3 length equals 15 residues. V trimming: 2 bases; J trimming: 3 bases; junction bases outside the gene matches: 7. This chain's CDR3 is CSARPPLAGVYEQYF. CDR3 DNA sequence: TGCAGTGCTAGACCTCCTCTAGCGGGAGTCTACGAGCAGTACTTC.

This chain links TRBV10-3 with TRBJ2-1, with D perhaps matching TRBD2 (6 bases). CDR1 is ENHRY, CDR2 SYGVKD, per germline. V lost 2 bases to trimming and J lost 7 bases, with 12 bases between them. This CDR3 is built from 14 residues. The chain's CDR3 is CAISERGSRNEQFF. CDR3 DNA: TGTGCCATCAGTGAGCGGGGGTCGCGGAATGAGCAGTTCTTC.

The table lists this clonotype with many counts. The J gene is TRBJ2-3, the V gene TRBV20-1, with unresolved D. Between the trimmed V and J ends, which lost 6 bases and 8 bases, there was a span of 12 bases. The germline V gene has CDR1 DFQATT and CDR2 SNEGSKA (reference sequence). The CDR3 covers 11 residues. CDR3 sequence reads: CSATNGGTQYF. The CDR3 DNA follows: TGCAGTGCCACTAACGGCGGTACGCAGTATTTT.

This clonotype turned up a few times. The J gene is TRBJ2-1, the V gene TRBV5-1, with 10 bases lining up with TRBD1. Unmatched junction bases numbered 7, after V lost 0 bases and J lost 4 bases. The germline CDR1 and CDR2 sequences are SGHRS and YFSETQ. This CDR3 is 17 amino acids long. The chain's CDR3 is CASSLAGGTGVYNEQFF. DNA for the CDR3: TGCGCCAGCAGCTTGGCTGGGGGGACAGGGGTATACAATGAGCAGTTCTTC.

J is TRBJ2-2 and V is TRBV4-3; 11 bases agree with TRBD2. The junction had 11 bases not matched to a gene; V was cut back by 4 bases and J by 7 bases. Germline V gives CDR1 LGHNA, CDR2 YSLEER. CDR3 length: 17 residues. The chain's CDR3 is CASSLAGGSEGYGELFF. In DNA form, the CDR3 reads TGCGCCAGCAGCCTAGCGGGAGGGTCTGAGGGCTACGGGGAGCTGTTTTTT.

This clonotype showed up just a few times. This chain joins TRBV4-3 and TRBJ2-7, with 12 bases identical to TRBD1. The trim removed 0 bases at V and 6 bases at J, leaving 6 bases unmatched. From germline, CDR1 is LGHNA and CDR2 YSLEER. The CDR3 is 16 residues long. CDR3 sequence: CASSQDGGQGATEQYF. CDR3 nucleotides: TGCGCCAGCAGCCAAGATGGGGGACAGGGGGCCACCGAGCAGTACTTC.

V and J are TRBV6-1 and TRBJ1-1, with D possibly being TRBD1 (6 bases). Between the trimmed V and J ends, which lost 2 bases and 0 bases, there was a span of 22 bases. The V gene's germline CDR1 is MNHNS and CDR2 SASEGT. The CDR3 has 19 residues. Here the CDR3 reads CASSEPDRFSFYMNTEAFF. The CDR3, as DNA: TGTGCCAGCAGTGAACCGGACAGATTTTCTTTTTACATGAACACTGAAGCTTTCTTT.

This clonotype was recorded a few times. The CDR3 spells CASSLATSGRSPDTQYF. CDR3 DNA sequence: TGTGCCAGCTCACTTGCGACTAGCGGGAGATCTCCAGATACGCAGTATTTT. The J gene is TRBJ2-3, the V gene TRBV18; TRBD2 matches at 12 bases. The CDR3 consists of 17 residues. V gave up 4 bases and J gave up 4 bases; unmatched junction bases: 9. The V gene's germline CDR1 is KGHSH and CDR2 LQKENI.

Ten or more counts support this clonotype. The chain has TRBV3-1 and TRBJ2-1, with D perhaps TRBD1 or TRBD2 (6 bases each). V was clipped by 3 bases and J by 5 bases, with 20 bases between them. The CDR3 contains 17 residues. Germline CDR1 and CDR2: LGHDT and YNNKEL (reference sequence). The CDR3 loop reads CASSHTIGGGHNNEQFF. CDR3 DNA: TGTGCCAGCAGCCATACAATTGGAGGGGGACACAACAATGAGCAGTTCTTC.

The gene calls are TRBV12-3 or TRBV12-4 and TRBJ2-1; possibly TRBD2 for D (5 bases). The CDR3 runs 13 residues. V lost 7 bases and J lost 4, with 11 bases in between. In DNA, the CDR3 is TGTGCCAGCACCGACGGACTGTACAATGAGCAGTTCTTC. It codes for CASTDGLYNEQFF.